These 14 T cell receptor beta chains came from one sample sequenced in a study of breast tumors, draining lymph nodes, adjacent tissues. TCRdb independently ran MiXCR on the multiplex PCR reads; one entry per CDR3 protein. This sample yields 200,000 to 250,000 distinct CDR3 sequences, of which less than 40% are seen a single time; approximately 3.6% belongs to the top ten. Samples came from axillary lymph nodes draining the breast cancer. The sequencing input was axillary lymph node tissue. The receptors come from a female donor with breast cancer. Some clones in this sample may be carry-over from other donors' samples.

This clonotype has only a few counts. A read error is possible here, since a much larger clone lies one base away. The V call is TRBV9, the J call TRBJ1-2; a possible D gene is TRBD1 (5 bases). V was shortened by 0 bases and J by 10 bases, with 16 bases between the two germline ends. CDR1 is SGDLS and CDR2 is YYNGEE in the germline V gene. This CDR3 comprises 14 residues. This CDR3 is CASSVAGIGGDYTF. Written as DNA, the CDR3 is TGTGCCAGCAGCGTAGCAGGGATTGGAGGGGACTACACCTTC. Variable domain in full (rest from reference TRBV9 and TRBJ1-2): DSGVTQTPKHLITATGQRVTLRCSPRSGDLSVYWYQQSLDQGLQFLIQYYNGEERAKGNILERFSAQQFPDLHSELNLSSLELGDSALYFCASSVAGIGGDYTFGSGTRLTVV.

Many counts were recorded for this clonotype. The chain has TRBV2 and TRBJ2-1; D not resolved. Germline V gives CDR1 SNHLY, CDR2 FYNNEI. The CDR3 has 14 amino acids. Trimming shortened V by 4 bases and J by 4 bases, and 11 bases separated the two germline ends. As DNA, the CDR3 is TGTGCCAGCAGTGCCCTTGGAAGGTACAATGAGCAGTTCTTC. It is translated as CASSALGRYNEQFF.

As regards this clonotype: Given a much more abundant clone one base away, this may be a read error. CDR3 in amino acids: CASSLGSLAGAREPQYF. In nucleotides, the CDR3 is TGTGCCAGCAGCTTAGGTTCCTTAGCGGGGGCCCGGGAGCCCCAGTACTTC. This chain links TRBV7-2 with TRBJ2-5; 9 bases match TRBD2. J lost 9 bases, V lost 1 base, and 15 bases had no gene match. The CDR3 extends over 17 amino acids. Germline V CDR1 and CDR2: SGHTA, FQGNSA.

The sample holds many counts of this clonotype. CDR3 DNA: TGTGCCAGCAGCTTCGGGGTGACAGGGAGAGAGACCCAGTACTTC. This codes for CASSFGVTGRETQYF. The chain carries TRBV9 and TRBJ2-5; 7 nucleotides agree with TRBD1. The CDR3 totals 15 residues. Germline trimming cut 4 bases from V and 4 bases from J; bases unmatched to any gene: 10. CDR1 and CDR2 from the germline V gene are SGDLS and YYNGEE.

CDR3 sequence reads: CASSSDRHSYEQYF. The CDR3 coding sequence is TGTGCCAGCAGCTCCGACAGGCACTCCTACGAGCAGTACTTC. The chain recombines TRBV7-9 with TRBJ2-7; D may be TRBD1 (6 bases). Germline loops: CDR1 SEHNR, CDR2 FQNEAQ (reference sequence). This CDR3 comprises 14 residues. V lost 4 bases to trimming and J lost 0 bases, with 10 bases between them.

This clonotype was observed a few times. This chain joins TRBV28 and TRBJ2-5, with TRBD2 identical over 14 bases. Germline V gene data show CDR1 as MDHEN and CDR2 as SYDVKM. The CDR3 runs 15 residues. Trimming took 7 bases from V and 5 from J; bases not matched to a gene: 6. Here the CDR3 reads CASMTSGGAWETQYF. The CDR3 nucleotides are TGTGCCAGCATGACTAGCGGGGGGGCTTGGGAGACCCAGTACTTC.

CDR3 nucleotides: TGTGCCAGTACCTGGTCGGGGGCGAACTATGGCTACACCTTC. Translated: CASTWSGANYGYTF. The V gene is TRBV19, the J gene TRBJ1-2; tentatively, D is TRBD1 (6 bases). Trimming removed 7 bases at V and 2 bases at J, with 14 bases between. The CDR3 sequence is 14 residues long. The germline CDR1 and CDR2 sequences are LNHDA and SQIVND (reference sequence).

This clonotype was counted many times. The CDR3 loop is CASSPLAGGWEQYF. Written as DNA, the CDR3 is TGTGCCAGCAGCCCTCTAGCGGGAGGGTGGGAGCAGTACTTC. V and J are TRBV7-8 and TRBJ2-7; 12 bases align to TRBD2. V shed 5 bases, J shed 7 bases, and the junction held 6 bases outside the gene matches. The germline gives CDR1 SGHVS, CDR2 FQNEAQ. This CDR3 region has 14 residues.

This rearrangement joins TRBV9 to TRBJ2-5, with TRBD2 as a possible D gene (5 bases). Per germline, CDR1 SGDLS and CDR2 YYNGEE. CDR3 length: 15 residues. V gave up 1 base and J gave up 5 bases, with 15 bases separating them. CDR3 sequence: CASSVTGLLGETQYF. CDR3 DNA sequence: TGTGCCAGCAGCGTAACTGGACTCCTCGGGGAGACCCAGTACTTC.

The sample holds many counts of this clonotype. The J gene is TRBJ2-3, the V gene TRBV7-3; TRBD2 matches 12 bases. Per the germline V gene, CDR1 is SGHTA and CDR2 is FQGTGA. This CDR3 has 16 residues. With 4 bases clipped from V and 4 bases from J, the junction kept 6 bases outside the gene matches. The CDR3: CASSSRLAGDPDTQYF. In DNA form, the CDR3 reads TGTGCCAGCAGCTCCAGACTAGCGGGGGACCCAGATACGCAGTATTTT.

In this sample, this clonotype turned up many times. The chain employs TRBV10-2 and TRBJ2-5, with 13 bases aligning to TRBD2. CDR3 length: 15 residues. The germline CDR1 and CDR2 sequences are WSHSY and SAAADI. V lost 6 bases to trimming and J lost 1 base; unmatched junction nucleotides: 2. CDR3 nucleotides: TGCGCCAGCAGGGGACTAGCGGGGCCCCAAGAGACCCAGTACTTC. Encoded protein: CASRGLAGPQETQYF.

This clonotype came up many times. V gene TRBV20-1 combines with J gene TRBJ1-2, with 7 bases that match TRBD1. Germline assignment: CDR1 DFQATT and CDR2 SNEGSKA (reference sequence). V shed 3 bases and J 3 bases; nucleotides not matched to a gene: 4. The CDR3 loop spans 13 amino acids. This CDR3 reads CSASDRVHYGYTF. CDR3 coding DNA: TGCAGTGCTAGTGACAGGGTTCACTATGGCTACACCTTC.

This clonotype has a count of ten or more. The chain couples TRBV15 to TRBJ1-4; D may be TRBD1 (5 bases). Germline CDR1 and CDR2: LNHNV and YYDKDF (reference sequence). V was clipped by 5 bases and J by 7 bases, with 14 bases between them. This CDR3 has 14 amino acids. The CDR3 sequence is CATSRGGGSEKLFF. The CDR3, as DNA: TGTGCCACCAGCCGGGGGGGAGGGTCTGAAAAACTGTTTTTT.

This clonotype was detected only a few times. This chain connects TRBV10-3 to TRBJ1-1; D gene uncertain. CDR1 is ENHRY, CDR2 SYGVKD, per germline. The CDR3 has 13 amino acids. Trimming stripped 7 bases from V and 4 bases from J, with 13 bases between. For the CDR3, the DNA is TGTGCCATCACGATGGAGGAGGGCACTGAAGCTTTCTTT. Protein sequence: CAITMEEGTEAFF.